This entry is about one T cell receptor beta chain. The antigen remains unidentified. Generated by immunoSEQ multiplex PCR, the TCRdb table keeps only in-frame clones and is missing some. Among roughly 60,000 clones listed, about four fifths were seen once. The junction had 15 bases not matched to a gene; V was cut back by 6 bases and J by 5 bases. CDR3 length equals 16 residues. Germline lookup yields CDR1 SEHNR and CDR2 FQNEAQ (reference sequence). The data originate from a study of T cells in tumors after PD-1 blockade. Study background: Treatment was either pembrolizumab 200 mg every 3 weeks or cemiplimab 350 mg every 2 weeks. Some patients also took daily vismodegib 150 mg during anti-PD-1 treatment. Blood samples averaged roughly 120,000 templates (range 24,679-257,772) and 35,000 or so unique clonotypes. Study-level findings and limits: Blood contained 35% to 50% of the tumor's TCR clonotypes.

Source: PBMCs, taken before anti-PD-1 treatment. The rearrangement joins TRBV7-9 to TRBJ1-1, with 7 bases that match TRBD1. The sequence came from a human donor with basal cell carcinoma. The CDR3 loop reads CASSPGGRAGATEAFF. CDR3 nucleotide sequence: TGTGCCAGCAGTCCAGGGGGTAGGGCAGGGGCGACTGAAGCTTTCTTT.